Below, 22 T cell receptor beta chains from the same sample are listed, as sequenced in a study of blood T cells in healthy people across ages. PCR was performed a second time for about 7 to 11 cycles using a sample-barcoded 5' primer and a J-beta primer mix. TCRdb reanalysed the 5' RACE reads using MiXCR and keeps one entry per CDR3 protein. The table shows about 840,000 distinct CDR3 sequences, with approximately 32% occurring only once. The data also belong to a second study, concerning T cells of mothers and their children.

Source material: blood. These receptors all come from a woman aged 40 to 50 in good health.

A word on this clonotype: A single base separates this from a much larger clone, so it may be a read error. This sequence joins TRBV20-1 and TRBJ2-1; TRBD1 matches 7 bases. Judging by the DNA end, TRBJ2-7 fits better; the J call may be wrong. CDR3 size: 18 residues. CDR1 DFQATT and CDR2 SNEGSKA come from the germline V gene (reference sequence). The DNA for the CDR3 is TGCAGTGCTAGAGGAAATTTACAGGGGCGAGCCTCCTACAATGAGCAGTACTTC. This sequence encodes CSARGNLQGRASYNEQYF.

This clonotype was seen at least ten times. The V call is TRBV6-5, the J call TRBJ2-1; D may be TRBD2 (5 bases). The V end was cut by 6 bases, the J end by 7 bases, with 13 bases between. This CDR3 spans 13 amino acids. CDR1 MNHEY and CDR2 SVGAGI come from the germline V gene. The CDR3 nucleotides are TGTGCCAGCAGGGACCCGGGGATTAATGAGCAGTTCTTC. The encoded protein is CASRDPGINEQFF.

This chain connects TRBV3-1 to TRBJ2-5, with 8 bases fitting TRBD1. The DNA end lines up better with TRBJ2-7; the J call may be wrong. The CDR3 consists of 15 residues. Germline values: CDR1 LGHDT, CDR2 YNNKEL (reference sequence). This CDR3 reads CASSGRDRTGNEQYF. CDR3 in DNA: TGTGCCAGCAGCGGCCGGGACAGGACCGGGAACGAGCAGTACTTC.

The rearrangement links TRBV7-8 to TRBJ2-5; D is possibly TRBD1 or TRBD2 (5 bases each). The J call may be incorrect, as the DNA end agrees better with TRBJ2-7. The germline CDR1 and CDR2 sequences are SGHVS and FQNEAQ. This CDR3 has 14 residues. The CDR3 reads CASSWIGGSGEQYF. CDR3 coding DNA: TGTGCCAGCAGCTGGATTGGGGGTTCGGGCGAGCAGTACTTC.

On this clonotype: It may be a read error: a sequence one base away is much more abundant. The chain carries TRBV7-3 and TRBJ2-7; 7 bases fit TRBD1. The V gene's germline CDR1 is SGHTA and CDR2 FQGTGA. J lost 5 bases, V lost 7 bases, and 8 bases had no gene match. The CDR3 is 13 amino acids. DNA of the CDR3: TGTGCCAGCAACTTCCGACAGGGCAACGAGCAGTACTTC. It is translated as CASNFRQGNEQYF.

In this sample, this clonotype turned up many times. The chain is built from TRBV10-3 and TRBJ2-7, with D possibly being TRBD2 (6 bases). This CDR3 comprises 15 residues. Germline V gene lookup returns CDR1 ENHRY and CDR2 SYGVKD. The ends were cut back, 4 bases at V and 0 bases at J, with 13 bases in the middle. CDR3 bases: TGTGCCATCAGTGGAGTAGCGGAGAGCTCCTACGAGCAGTACTTC. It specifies CAISGVAESSYEQYF.

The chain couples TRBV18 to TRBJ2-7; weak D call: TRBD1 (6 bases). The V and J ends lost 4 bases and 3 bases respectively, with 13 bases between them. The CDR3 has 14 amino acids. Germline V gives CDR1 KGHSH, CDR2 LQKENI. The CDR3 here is CASSQMDRYYEQYF. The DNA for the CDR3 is TGTGCCAGCTCACAGATGGACAGATACTACGAGCAGTACTTC.

The CDR3 nucleotides are TGCGCCAGCAGCCAACTAGCGGGGGCGAACAATGAGCAGTTCTTC. Translating gives CASSQLAGANNEQFF. The chain recombines TRBV5-1 with TRBJ2-1, with 11 bases identical to TRBD2. With V trimmed by 4 bases and J by 5 bases, 5 bases remained unmatched. The V gene's germline CDR1 is SGHRS and CDR2 YFSETQ. The CDR3 totals 15 residues.

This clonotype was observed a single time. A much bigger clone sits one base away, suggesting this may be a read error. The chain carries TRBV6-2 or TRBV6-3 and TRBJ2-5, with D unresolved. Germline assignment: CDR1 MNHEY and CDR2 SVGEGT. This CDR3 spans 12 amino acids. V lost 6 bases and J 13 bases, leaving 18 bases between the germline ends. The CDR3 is CASRYYGYERYF. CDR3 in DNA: TGTGCCAGCAGATATTACGGGTACGAGCGGTACTTC.

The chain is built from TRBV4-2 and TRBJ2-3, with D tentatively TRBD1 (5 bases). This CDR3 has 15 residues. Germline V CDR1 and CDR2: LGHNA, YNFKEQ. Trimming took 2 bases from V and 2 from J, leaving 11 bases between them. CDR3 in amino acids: CASSQFDSYTDTQYF. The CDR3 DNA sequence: TGTGCCAGCAGCCAATTCGACAGTTACACAGATACGCAGTATTTT.

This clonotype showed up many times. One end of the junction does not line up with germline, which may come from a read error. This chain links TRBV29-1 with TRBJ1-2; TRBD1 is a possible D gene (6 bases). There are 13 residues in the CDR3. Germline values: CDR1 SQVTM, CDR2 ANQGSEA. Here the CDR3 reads CSVVGGSKYGYTF. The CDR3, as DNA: TGCAGCGTTGTTGGGGGCTCTAAGTATGGCTACACCTTC.

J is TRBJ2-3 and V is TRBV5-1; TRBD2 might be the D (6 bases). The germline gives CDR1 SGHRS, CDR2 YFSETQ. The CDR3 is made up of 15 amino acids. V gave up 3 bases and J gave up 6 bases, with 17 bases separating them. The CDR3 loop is CASSSELYSGDTQYF. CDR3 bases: TGCGCCAGCAGCTCGGAATTATACAGCGGGGATACGCAGTATTTT.

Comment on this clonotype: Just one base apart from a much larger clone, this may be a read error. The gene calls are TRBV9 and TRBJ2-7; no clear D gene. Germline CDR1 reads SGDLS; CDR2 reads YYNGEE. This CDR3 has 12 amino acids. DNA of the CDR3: TGTGTCAGCAGCTCCCTTTTTGGGGAGCAGTACTTC. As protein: CVSSSLFGEQYF.

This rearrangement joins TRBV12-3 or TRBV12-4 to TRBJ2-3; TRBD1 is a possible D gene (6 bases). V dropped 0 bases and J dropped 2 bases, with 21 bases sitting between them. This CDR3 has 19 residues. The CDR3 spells CASSLARPGVRGSTDTQYF. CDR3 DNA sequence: TGTGCCAGCAGTTTAGCAAGACCTGGGGTCAGGGGCTCCACAGATACGCAGTATTTT.

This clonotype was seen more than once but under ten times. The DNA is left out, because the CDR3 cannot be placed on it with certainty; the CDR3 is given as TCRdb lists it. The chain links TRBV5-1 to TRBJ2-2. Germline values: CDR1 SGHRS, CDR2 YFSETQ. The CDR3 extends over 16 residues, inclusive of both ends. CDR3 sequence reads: CASSLTNEQFFGELFF.

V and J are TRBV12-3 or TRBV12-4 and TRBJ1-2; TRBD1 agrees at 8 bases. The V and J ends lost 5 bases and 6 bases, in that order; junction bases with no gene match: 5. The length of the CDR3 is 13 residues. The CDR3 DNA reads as TGTGCCAGCAGTCAGGACAGGGTAAATGGCTACACCTTC. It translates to CASSQDRVNGYTF.

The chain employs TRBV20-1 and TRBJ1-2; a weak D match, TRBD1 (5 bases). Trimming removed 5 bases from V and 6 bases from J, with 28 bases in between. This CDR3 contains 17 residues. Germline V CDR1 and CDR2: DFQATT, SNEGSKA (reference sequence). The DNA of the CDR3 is TGCAGTGCTCCATTTACCGGGACTTGGTTTCGGAGCCATGGCTACACCTTC. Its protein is CSAPFTGTWFRSHGYTF.

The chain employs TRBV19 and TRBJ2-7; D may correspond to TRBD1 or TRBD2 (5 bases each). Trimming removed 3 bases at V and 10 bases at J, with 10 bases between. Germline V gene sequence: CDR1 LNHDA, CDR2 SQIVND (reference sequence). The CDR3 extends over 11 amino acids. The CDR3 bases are TGTGCCAGTAGTATTGGGACCGGCCAGTACTTC. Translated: CASSIGTGQYF.

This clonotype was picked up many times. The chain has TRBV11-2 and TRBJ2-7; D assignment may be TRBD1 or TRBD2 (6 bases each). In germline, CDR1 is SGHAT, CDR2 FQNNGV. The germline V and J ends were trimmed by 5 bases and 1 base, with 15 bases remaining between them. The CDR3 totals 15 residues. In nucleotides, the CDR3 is TGTGCCAGCAGCCCTCACGGGGGCGGATCCTACGAGCAGTACTTC. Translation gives CASSPHGGGSYEQYF.

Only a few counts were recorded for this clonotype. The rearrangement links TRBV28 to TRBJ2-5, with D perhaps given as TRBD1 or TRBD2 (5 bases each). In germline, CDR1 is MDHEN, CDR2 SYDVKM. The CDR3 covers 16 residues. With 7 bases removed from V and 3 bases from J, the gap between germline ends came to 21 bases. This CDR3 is CASTVMGLGEKETQYF. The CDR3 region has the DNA TGTGCCAGCACCGTAATGGGTTTGGGGGAGAAAGAGACCCAGTACTTC.

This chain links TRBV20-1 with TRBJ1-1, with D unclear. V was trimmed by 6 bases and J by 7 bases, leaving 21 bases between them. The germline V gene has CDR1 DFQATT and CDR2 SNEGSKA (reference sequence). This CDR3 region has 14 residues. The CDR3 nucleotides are TGCAGTGCCCCCCGCGGTGAGGCCGCTTTTGAAGCTTTCTTT. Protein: CSAPRGEAAFEAFF.

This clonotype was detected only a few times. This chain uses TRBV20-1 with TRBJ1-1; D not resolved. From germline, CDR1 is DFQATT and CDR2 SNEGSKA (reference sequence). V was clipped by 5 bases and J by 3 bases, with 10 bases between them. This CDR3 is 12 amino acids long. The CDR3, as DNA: TGCAGTGCTGTAAATCGAGACACTGAAGCTTTCTTT. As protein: CSAVNRDTEAFF.